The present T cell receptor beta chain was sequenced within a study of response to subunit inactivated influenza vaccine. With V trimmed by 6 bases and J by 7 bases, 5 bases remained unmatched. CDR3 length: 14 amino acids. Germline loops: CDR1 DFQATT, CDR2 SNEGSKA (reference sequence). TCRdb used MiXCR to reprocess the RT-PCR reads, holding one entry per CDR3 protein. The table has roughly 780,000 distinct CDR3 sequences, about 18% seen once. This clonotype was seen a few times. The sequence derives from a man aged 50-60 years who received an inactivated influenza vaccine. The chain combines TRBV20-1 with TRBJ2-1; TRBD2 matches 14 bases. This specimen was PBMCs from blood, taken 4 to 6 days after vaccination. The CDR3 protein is CSARLAGGRNEQFF. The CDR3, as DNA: TGCAGTGCCAGACTAGCGGGGGGGCGGAATGAGCAGTTCTTC.